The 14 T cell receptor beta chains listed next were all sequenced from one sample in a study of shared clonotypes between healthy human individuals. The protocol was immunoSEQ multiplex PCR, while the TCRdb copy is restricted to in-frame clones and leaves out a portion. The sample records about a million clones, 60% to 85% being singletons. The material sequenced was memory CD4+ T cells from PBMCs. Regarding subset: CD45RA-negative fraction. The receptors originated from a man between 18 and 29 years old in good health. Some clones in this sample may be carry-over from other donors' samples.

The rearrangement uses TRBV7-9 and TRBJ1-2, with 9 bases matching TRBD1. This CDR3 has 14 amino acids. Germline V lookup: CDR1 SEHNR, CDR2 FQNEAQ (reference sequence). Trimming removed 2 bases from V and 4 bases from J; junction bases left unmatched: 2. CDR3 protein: CASSLLQGAYGYTF. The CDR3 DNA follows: TGTGCCAGCAGCTTATTACAGGGGGCCTATGGCTACACCTTC.

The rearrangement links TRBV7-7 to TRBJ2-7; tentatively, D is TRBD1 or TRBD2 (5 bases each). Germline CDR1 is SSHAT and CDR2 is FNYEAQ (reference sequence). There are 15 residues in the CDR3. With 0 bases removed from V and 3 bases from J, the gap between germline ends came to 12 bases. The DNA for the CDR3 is TGTGCCAGCAGCTTAGCGACGGGACGGTACTACGAGCAGTACTTC. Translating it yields CASSLATGRYYEQYF.

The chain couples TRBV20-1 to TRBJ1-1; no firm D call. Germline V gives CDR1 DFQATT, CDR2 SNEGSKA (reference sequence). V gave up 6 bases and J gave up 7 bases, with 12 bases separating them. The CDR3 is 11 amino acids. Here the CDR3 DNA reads TGCAGTGCAAAACGCCCAGTTGAAGCTTTCTTT. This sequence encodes CSAKRPVEAFF.

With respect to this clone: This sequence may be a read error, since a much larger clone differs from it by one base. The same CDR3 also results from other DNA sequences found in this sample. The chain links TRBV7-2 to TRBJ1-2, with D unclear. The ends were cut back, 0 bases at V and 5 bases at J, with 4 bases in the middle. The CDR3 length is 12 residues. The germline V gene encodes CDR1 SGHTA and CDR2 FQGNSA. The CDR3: CASSLAGYGYTF. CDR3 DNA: TGTGCCAGCAGCTTAGCCGGGTATGGCTACACCTTC.

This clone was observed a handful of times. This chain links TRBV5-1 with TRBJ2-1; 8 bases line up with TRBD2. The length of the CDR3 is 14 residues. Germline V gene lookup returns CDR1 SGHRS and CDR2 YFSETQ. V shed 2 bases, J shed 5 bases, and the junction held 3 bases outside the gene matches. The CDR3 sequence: CASSLRLAHNEQFF. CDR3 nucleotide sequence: TGCGCCAGCAGCTTAAGACTAGCGCACAATGAGCAGTTCTTC.

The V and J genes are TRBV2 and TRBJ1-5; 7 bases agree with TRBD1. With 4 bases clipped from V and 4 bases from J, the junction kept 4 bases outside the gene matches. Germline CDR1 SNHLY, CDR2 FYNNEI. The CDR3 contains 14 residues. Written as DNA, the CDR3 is TGTGCCAGCAGTGCACAGGGGACTAATCAGCCCCAGCATTTT. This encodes CASSAQGTNQPQHF.

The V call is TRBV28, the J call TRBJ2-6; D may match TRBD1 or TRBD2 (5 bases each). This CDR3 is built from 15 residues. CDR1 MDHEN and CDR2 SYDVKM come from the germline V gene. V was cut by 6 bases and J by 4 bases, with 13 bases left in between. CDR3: CASRSGAEGANVLTF. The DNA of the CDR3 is TGTGCCAGCAGGTCCGGGGCTGAGGGGGCCAACGTCCTGACTTTC.

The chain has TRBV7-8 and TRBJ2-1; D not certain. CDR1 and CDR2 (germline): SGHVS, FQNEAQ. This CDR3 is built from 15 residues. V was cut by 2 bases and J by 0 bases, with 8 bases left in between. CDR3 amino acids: CASSLTGRSYNEQFF. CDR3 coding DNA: TGTGCCAGCAGCTTAACGGGTCGCTCCTACAATGAGCAGTTCTTC.

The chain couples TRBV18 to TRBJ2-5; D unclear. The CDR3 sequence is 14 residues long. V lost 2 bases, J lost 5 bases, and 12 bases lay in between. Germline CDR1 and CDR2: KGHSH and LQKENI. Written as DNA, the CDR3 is TGTGCCAGCTCACCAATTGACGCTGGTGAGACCCAGTACTTC. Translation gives CASSPIDAGETQYF.

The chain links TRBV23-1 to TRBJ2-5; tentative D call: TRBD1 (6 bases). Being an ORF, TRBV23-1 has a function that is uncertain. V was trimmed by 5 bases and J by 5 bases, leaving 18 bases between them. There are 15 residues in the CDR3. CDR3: CASSFNSGQTETQYF. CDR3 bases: TGCGCCAGCAGTTTCAATAGTGGACAGACGGAGACCCAGTACTTC.

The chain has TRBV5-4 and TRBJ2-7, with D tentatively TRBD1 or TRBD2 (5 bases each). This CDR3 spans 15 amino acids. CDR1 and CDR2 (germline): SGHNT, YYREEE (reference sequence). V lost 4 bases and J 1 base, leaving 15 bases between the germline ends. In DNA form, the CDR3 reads TGTGCCAGCAGCCCCCCTGGGGACGCGTCCTACGAGCAGTACTTC. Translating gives CASSPPGDASYEQYF.

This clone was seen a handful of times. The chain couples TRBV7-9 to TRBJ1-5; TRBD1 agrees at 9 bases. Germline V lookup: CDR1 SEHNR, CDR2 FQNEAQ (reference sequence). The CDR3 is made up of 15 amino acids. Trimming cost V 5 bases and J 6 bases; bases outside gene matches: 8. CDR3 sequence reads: CASSPGTGRGQPQHF. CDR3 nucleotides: TGTGCCAGCAGCCCCGGGACAGGGAGGGGTCAGCCCCAGCATTTT. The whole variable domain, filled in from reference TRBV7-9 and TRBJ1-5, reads DTGVSQNPRHKITKRGQNVTFRCDPISEHNRLYWYRQTLGQGPEFLTYFQNEAQLEKSRLLSDRFSAERPKGSFSTLEIQRTEQGDSAMYLCASSPGTGRGQPQHFGDGTRLSIL.

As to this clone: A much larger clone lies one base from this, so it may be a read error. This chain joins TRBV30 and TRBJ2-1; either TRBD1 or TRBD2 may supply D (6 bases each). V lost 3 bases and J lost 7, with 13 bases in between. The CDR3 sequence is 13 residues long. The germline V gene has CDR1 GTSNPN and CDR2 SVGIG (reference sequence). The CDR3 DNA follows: TGTGCCTGGAGAACAGGGAGGTCGAATGAGCAGTTCTTC. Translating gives CAWRTGRSNEQFF.

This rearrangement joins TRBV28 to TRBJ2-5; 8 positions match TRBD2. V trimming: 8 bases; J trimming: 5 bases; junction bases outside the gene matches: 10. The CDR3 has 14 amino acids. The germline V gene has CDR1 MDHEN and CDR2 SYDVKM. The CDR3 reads CASLSSGRRETQYF. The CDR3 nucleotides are TGTGCCAGCCTGTCCAGCGGGAGACGGGAGACCCAGTACTTC.